These T cell receptor beta chains were read from a single sample in a study of monozygotic twins with inflammatory bowel disease. Following a re-call of the 5' RACE reads, TCRdb has one entry per CDR3 protein and lacks DNA. Here the sample table reports a few hundred thousand distinct CDR3 sequences. Material: blood. These TCRs come from a human donor with ulcerative colitis or Crohn's disease, or a healthy co-twin of an affected twin (not recorded which). Both conserved end residues are part of each CDR3.

CDR3 length	V gene	J gene	CDR3 protein
13	TRBV29-1	TRBJ1-4	CSAGGSTNEKLFF
16	TRBV24-1	TRBJ2-3	CATSDSSGGTTDTQYF
14	TRBV5-1	TRBJ1-2	CASSWTGGSYGYTF
14	TRBV3-1	TRBJ2-3	CASSHGEFTDTQYF
14	TRBV7-8	TRBJ2-2	CASSPGPYNGELFF
14	TRBV11-2	TRBJ2-2	CASSLASGPGELFF
14	TRBV5-3	TRBJ2-2	CARLPGGRTGELFF
15	TRBV6-1	TRBJ2-3	CASTRGLSLIDTQYF
14	TRBV10-3	TRBJ1-5	CASGTGVSNQPQHF
16	TRBV4-1	TRBJ1-2	CASSPTRPGPVYGYTF
12	TRBV7-9	TRBJ2-7	CASTQMRDEQYF
16	TRBV25-1	TRBJ1-1	CASSENILAMNTEAFF
13	TRBV20-1	TRBJ1-1	CSAKLDPNTEAFF
18	TRBV11-2	TRBJ2-7	CASSLRGGQSQFIYEQYF
16	TRBV12-3/TRBV12-4	TRBJ2-4	CASSSDLSLAKNIQYF
14	TRBV3-1	TRBJ1-2	CASSQLQVTYGYTF
15	TRBV2	TRBJ2-7	CASSERHGASYEQYF
18	TRBV4-2	TRBJ2-4	CASSQASGQATVKNIQYF
14	TRBV7-2	TRBJ1-4	CASSPNRVNEKLFF
17	TRBV9	TRBJ2-3	CASSGRDLDRVIDTQYF
15	TRBV12-3/TRBV12-4	TRBJ1-2	CASSLEGAGSRGYTF
12	TRBV11-2	TRBJ2-5	CASSSPDPGQYF
15	TRBV18	TRBJ1-5	CASSPPGQGYQPQHF
11	TRBV7-9	TRBJ2-7	CASSLSGEQYF
15	TRBV5-1	TRBJ2-3	CASRVWTTDRDTQYF
14	TRBV19	TRBJ2-7	CASSIPGGMGEQYF
16	TRBV5-5	TRBJ2-7	CASSLQGQVFTYEQYF
14	TRBV5-4	TRBJ2-3	CASKKTASTDTQYF
14	TRBV18	TRBJ1-5	CASSPQDRGGPQHF
14	TRBV5-1	TRBJ1-5	CASSPDSRDQPQHF
15	TRBV5-1	TRBJ2-7	CASSLVISGSREQYF
12	TRBV6-6	TRBJ2-7	CASSTFSYEQYF
16	TRBV5-5	TRBJ2-2	CASSLAIQANTGELFF
14	TRBV12-3/TRBV12-4	TRBJ1-1	CASSLRGVRTEAFF
15	TRBV28	TRBJ2-1	CASRGTGTTYNEQFF
16	TRBV5-1	TRBJ2-3	CASSFLGRGGSDTQYF
15	TRBV6-2/TRBV6-3	TRBJ2-3	CASSLRGDSTDTQYF
13	TRBV11-2	TRBJ2-1	CASSLSRQGEQFF
16	TRBV7-2	TRBJ2-7	CASSSASDRGLYEQYF